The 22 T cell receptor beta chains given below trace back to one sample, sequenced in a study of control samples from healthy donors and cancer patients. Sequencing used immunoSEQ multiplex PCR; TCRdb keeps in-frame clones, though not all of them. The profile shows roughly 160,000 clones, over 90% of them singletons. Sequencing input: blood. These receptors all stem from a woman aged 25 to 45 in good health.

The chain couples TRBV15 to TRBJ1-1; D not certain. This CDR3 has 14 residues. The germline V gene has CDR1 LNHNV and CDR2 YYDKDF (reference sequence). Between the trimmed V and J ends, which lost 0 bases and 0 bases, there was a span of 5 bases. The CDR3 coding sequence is TGTGCCACCAGCAGAGACAGACTGAACACTGAAGCTTTCTTT. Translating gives CATSRDRLNTEAFF.

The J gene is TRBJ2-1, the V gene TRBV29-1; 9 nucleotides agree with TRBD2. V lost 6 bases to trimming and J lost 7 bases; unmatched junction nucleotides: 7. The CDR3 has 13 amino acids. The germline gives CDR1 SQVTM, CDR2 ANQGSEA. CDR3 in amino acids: CSVVPSGRNEQFF. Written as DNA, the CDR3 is TGCAGCGTCGTTCCGAGCGGGAGGAATGAGCAGTTCTTC.

This CDR3 reads CASSLSRWGLTNTEAFF. CDR3 bases: TGTGCCAGCAGTTTATCCCGGTGGGGGCTTACGAACACTGAAGCTTTCTTT. The V gene is TRBV27, the J gene TRBJ1-1; D is possibly TRBD1 (6 bases). From germline, CDR1 is MNHEY and CDR2 SMNVEV (reference sequence). The CDR3 extends over 17 amino acids. V was trimmed by 0 bases and J by 1 base, leaving 15 bases between them.

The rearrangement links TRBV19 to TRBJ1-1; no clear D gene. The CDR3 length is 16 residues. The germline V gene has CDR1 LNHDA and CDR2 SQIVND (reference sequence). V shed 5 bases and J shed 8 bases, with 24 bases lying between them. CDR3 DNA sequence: TGTGCCAGTAGTTCAAGTTTTCGGGCCGCGGCTCAAGAAGCTTTCTTT. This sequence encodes CASSSSFRAAAQEAFF.

The CDR3: CASSPSGQNYEQYF. CDR3 sequence (DNA): TGTGCCAGCAGCCCCTCGGGACAAAACTACGAGCAGTACTTC. The chain links TRBV5-4 to TRBJ2-7; a possible D gene is TRBD1 (6 bases). The CDR3 runs 14 residues. The germline gives CDR1 SGHNT, CDR2 YYREEE (reference sequence). V was shortened by 4 bases and J by 3 bases, with 14 bases between the two germline ends.

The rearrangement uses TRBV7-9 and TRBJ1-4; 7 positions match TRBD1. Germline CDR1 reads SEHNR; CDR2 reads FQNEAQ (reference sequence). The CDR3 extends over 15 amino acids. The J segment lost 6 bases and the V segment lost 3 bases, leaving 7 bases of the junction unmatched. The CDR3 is CASSFSTGRDEKLFF. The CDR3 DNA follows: TGTGCCAGCAGCTTCTCGACAGGGCGGGATGAAAAACTGTTTTTT.

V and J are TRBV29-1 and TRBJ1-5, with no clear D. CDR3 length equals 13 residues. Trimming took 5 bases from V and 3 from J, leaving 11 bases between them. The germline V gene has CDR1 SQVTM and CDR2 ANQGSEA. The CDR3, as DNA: TGCAGCGTTATGGTCGGGGACAATCAGCCCCAGCATTTT. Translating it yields CSVMVGDNQPQHF.

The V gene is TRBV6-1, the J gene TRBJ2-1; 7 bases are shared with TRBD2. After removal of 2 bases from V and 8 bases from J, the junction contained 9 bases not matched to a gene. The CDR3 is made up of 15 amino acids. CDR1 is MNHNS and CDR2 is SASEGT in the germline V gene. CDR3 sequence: CASSELAGAEHEQFF. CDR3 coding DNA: TGTGCCAGCAGTGAACTGGCGGGAGCCGAACATGAGCAGTTCTTC.

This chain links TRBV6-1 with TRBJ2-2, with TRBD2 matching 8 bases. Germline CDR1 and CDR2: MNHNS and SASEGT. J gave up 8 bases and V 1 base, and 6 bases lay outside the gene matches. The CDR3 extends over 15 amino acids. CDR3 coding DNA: TGTGCCAGCAGTGAAGTGGGACTAGTTACAGGGGAGCTGTTTTTT. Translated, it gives CASSEVGLVTGELFF.

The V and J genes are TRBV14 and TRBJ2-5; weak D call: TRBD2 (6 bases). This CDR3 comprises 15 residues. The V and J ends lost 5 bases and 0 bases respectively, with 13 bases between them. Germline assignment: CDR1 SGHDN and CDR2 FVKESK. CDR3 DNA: TGTGCCAGCAGCTTGCGCGGGACGTACCAAGAGACCCAGTACTTC. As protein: CASSLRGTYQETQYF.

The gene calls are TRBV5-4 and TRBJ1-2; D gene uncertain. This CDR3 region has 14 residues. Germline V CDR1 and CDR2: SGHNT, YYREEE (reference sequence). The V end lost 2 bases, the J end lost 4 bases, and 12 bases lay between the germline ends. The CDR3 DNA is TGTGCCAGCAGCTTCGGGAGCGGCCCCTATGGCTACACCTTC. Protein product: CASSFGSGPYGYTF.

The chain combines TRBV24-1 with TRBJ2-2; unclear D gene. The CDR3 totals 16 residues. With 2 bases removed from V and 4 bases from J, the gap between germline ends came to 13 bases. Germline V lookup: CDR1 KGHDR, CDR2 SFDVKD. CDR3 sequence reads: CATSDWGPKGTGELFF. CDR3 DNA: TGTGCCACCAGTGATTGGGGTCCGAAGGGCACCGGGGAGCTGTTTTTT.

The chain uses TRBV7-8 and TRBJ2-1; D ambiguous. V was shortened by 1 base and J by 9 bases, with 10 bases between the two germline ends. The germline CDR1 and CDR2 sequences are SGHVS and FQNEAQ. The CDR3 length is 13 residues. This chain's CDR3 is CASSLGLVAEQFF. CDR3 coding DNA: TGTGCCAGCAGCTTAGGGTTAGTGGCTGAGCAGTTCTTC. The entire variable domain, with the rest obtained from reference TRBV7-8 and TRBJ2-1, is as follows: GAGVSQSPRYKVAKRGQDVALRCDPISGHVSLFWYQQALGQGPEFLTYFQNEAQLDKSGLPSDRFFAERPEGSVSTLKIQRTQQEDSAVYLCASSLGLVAEQFFGPGTRLTVL.

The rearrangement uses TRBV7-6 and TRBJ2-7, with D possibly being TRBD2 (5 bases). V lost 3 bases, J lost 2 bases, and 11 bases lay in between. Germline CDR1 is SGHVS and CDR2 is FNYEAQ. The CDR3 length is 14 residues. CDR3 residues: CASSFSEGPYEQYF. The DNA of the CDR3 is TGTGCCAGCAGCTTCTCAGAGGGCCCCTACGAGCAGTACTTC.

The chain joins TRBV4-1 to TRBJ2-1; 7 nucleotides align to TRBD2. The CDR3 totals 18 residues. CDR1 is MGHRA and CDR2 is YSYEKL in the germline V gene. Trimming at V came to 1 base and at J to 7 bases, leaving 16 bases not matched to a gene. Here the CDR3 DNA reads TGCGCCAGCAGCCAAGTTCTGCGGGGCCCGACTAGCCGAAATGAGCAGTTCTTC. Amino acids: CASSQVLRGPTSRNEQFF.

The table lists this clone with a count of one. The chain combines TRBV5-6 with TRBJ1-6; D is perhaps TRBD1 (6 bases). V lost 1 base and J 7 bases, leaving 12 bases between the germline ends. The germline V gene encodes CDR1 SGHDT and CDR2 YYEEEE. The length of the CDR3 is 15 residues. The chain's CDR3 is CASSLHTGPNSPLHF. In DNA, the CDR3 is TGTGCCAGCAGCTTGCATACAGGGCCGAATTCACCCCTCCACTTT.

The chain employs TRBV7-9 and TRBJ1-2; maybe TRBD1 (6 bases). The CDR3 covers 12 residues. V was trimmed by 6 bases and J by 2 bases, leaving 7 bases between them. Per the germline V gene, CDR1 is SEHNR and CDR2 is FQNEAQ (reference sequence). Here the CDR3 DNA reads TGTGCCAGCAGAGGACAGAACTATGGCTACACCTTC. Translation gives CASRGQNYGYTF.

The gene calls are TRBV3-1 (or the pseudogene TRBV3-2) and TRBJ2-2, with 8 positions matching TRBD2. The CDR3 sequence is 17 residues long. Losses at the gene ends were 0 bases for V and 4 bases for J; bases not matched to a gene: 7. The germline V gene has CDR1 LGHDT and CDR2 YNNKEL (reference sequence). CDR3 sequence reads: CASSQERLARGTGELFF. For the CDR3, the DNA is TGTGCCAGCAGCCAAGAACGACTAGCGCGTGGCACCGGGGAGCTGTTTTTT.

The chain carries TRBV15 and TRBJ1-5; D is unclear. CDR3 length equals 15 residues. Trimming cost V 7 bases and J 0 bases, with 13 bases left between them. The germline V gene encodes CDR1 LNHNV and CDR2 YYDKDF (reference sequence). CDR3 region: CATKEGRHSNQPQHF. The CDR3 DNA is TGTGCCACCAAGGAGGGCCGACATAGCAATCAGCCCCAGCATTTT.

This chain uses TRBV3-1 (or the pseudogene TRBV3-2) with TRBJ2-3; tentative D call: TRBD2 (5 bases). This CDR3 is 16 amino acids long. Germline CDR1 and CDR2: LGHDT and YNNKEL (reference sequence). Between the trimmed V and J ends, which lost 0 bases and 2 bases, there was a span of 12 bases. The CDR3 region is CASSQDGGGPTDTQYF. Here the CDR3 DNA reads TGTGCCAGCAGCCAAGATGGAGGCGGCCCCACAGATACGCAGTATTTT.

Written as DNA, the CDR3 is TGTGCCAGCAGCTTACGGGTGGCAACTAATGAAAAACTGTTTTTT. Its protein product is CASSLRVATNEKLFF. This chain joins TRBV7-8 and TRBJ1-4; D uncertain. Per germline, CDR1 SGHVS and CDR2 FQNEAQ. V was trimmed by 2 bases and J by 0 bases, leaving 7 bases between them. The CDR3 has 15 residues. Drawing the rest from reference TRBV7-8 and TRBJ1-4, the complete variable domain is GAGVSQSPRYKVAKRGQDVALRCDPISGHVSLFWYQQALGQGPEFLTYFQNEAQLDKSGLPSDRFFAERPEGSVSTLKIQRTQQEDSAVYLCASSLRVATNEKLFFGSGTQLSVL.

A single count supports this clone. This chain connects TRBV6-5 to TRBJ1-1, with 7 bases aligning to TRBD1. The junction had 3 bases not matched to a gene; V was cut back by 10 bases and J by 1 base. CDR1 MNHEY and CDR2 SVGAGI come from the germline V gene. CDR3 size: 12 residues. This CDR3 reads CATQGGNTEAFF. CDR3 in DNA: TGTGCCACCCAGGGGGGGAACACTGAAGCTTTCTTT.